This T cell receptor beta chain was recovered during a study of CD8 T cells in ankylosing spondylitis. Generation of TCR beta libraries employed quantitative 5'-RACE incorporating molecular barcodes. Using its own MiXCR run on the 5' RACE reads, TCRdb lists one record per CDR3 protein. The sample consists of about 440,000 distinct CDR3 sequences, roughly 15% of them appearing once. General study points: Ankylosing spondylitis blood appeared to carry a characteristic TCR beta motif of several highly homologous variants. The clones that were linked to disease were reported to be significantly enriched in matched synovial fluid samples from ankylosing spondylitis patients.

This clonotype showed up just once. Its matching antigen is unknown. What was sequenced was blood, either unsorted or a sorted T cell fraction (not recorded which). The receptor was isolated from a male donor with ankylosing spondylitis.

CDR3 loop: CASSTPGQGSYTF. Here the CDR3 DNA reads TGTGCCAGCAGTACCCCGGGACAGGGGAGCTACACCTTC. J is TRBJ1-2 and V is TRBV6-1; TRBD1 matches at 10 bases. The germline V gene encodes CDR1 MNHNS and CDR2 SASEGT. Trimming removed 5 bases from V and 9 bases from J; junction bases left unmatched: 6. This CDR3 spans 13 amino acids.